One sample yielded the 19 T cell receptor beta chains listed below, sequenced in a study of cytomegalovirus exposure and HLA in healthy donors. PCR was performed using 60 Vbeta and 13 Jbeta primers. Clones were sequenced by immunoSEQ multiplex PCR, and TCRdb holds only the in-frame ones, with some missing. The top ten clones hold around 1% of a sample with around 140,000 clones, 79% of them seen once. The sequenced sample consisted of PBMCs. All receptors derive from a male donor in good health and CMV-seronegative.

The sample holds a few counts of this clone. V is TRBV6-6 and J is TRBJ1-5, with a tentative D call TRBD1 (6 bases). The CDR3 has 15 amino acids. Trimming took off 6 bases at V and 2 bases at J, with 14 bases between the two ends. The germline gives CDR1 MNHNY, CDR2 SVGAGI (reference sequence). CDR3 residues: CASRDRDKGNQPQHF. DNA for the CDR3: TGTGCCAGCAGAGACCGGGACAAGGGCAATCAGCCCCAGCATTTT.

The V gene is TRBV19, the J gene TRBJ2-5, with D tentatively TRBD1 (6 bases). The V end lost 11 bases, the J end lost 8 bases, and 9 bases lay between the germline ends. There are 9 residues in the CDR3. Germline CDR1 reads LNHDA; CDR2 reads SQIVND (reference sequence). CDR3 bases: TGTGCCCCAGGGGTCACCCAGTACTTC. Amino acids: CAPGVTQYF. The variable domain in full, completed from reference TRBV19 and TRBJ2-5, reads DGGITQSPKYLFRKEGQNVTLSCEQNLNHDAMYWYRQDPGQGLRLIYYSQIVNDFQKGDIAEGYSVSREKKESFPLTVTSAQKNPTAFYLCAPGVTQYFGPGTRLLVL.

The V gene is TRBV9, the J gene TRBJ2-3; D ambiguous. The V and J ends lost 3 bases and 4 bases respectively, with 12 bases between them. Germline V gene data show CDR1 as SGDLS and CDR2 as YYNGEE. The CDR3 totals 14 residues. CDR3 in amino acids: CASSADLRPDTQYF. Here the CDR3 DNA reads TGTGCCAGCAGCGCAGACTTACGCCCAGATACGCAGTATTTT.

The J gene is TRBJ1-5, the V gene TRBV4-3, with 8 bases that match TRBD1. The CDR3 contains 14 residues. The junction had 5 bases not matched to a gene; V was cut back by 5 bases and J by 5 bases. Germline CDR1 is LGHNA and CDR2 is YSLEER. The CDR3 bases are TGCGCCAGCAGCGCCACAGGGGGAGATCAGCCCCAGCATTTT. Translated, it gives CASSATGGDQPQHF.

The chain couples TRBV11-2 to TRBJ2-7; 7 bases fit TRBD1. V shed 4 bases and J 5 bases; nucleotides not matched to a gene: 5. This CDR3 has 13 residues. The germline CDR1 and CDR2 sequences are SGHAT and FQNNGV. CDR3 sequence: CASSSSTGNEQYF. The CDR3 DNA follows: TGTGCCAGCAGCTCCTCGACAGGGAACGAGCAGTACTTC.

This chain joins TRBV18 and TRBJ1-6; maybe TRBD1 (6 bases). Deletions cut 2 bases from V and 5 bases from J, with 10 bases between. Germline V gives CDR1 KGHSH, CDR2 LQKENI. The CDR3 contains 15 residues. The CDR3 here is CASSPKDRDNSPLHF. The CDR3 DNA is TGTGCCAGCTCACCAAAGGACAGAGATAATTCACCCCTCCACTTT.

This sequence joins TRBV6-6 and TRBJ2-5; D might be TRBD1 (6 bases). This CDR3 has 14 residues. V was pared by 5 bases and J by 4 bases, with 14 bases between. Per the germline V gene, CDR1 is MNHNY and CDR2 is SVGAGI (reference sequence). The CDR3 protein is CASSPGDRGETQYF. CDR3 nucleotide sequence: TGTGCCAGCAGTCCAGGGGATCGGGGAGAGACCCAGTACTTC.

There are a few counts of this clone. The chain combines TRBV4-1 with TRBJ1-1; D gene uncertain. V was shortened by 2 bases and J by 1 base, with 11 bases between the two germline ends. The CDR3 runs to 15 residues. Germline V gene sequence: CDR1 MGHRA, CDR2 YSYEKL. For the CDR3, the DNA is TGCGCCAGCAGCCAAAAACACCCGGGGAACACTGAAGCTTTCTTT. It is translated as CASSQKHPGNTEAFF.

This clone was picked up one time. The chain employs TRBV7-6 and TRBJ2-3; 9 nucleotides line up with TRBD2. Per the germline V gene, CDR1 is SGHVS and CDR2 is FNYEAQ. Trimming cost V 5 bases and J 7 bases; bases outside gene matches: 10. There are 15 residues in the CDR3. This CDR3 is CASSPSSGEPNTQYF. The CDR3 DNA sequence: TGTGCCAGCAGCCCCTCTAGCGGGGAGCCGAATACGCAGTATTTT.

The rearrangement links TRBV6-4 to TRBJ2-3, with TRBD1 matching over 9 bases. The CDR3 is made up of 14 amino acids. Germline V gene data show CDR1 as MRHNA and CDR2 as SNTAGT. With 4 bases clipped from V and 4 bases from J, the junction kept 3 bases outside the gene matches. The CDR3 sequence is CASSGTGEPDTQYF. The CDR3 DNA reads TGTGCCAGCAGTGGGACAGGGGAACCAGATACGCAGTATTTT.

V and J are TRBV6-1 and TRBJ2-5, with 10 bases aligning to TRBD2. Germline assignment: CDR1 MNHNS and CDR2 SASEGT. The trim removed 5 bases at V and 4 bases at J, leaving 7 bases unmatched. The CDR3 is made up of 15 amino acids. The CDR3 bases are TGTGCCAGCAGTCCTCTAGCGGGGGCCCGAGAGACCCAGTACTTC. Its protein product is CASSPLAGARETQYF.

The V gene is TRBV7-9, the J gene TRBJ2-3; 9 bases map to TRBD1. The CDR3 runs to 13 residues. Germline CDR1 is SEHNR and CDR2 is FQNEAQ (reference sequence). With V trimmed by 5 bases and J by 5 bases, 2 bases remained unmatched. The CDR3 reads CASSRTGEDTQYF. The CDR3 nucleotides are TGTGCCAGCAGCCGGACAGGGGAAGATACGCAGTATTTT.

This clone has a handful of counts. This chain joins TRBV2 and TRBJ2-7; no clear D gene. Germline V gene lookup returns CDR1 SNHLY and CDR2 FYNNEI. Trimming pared 7 bases from V and 2 bases from J, leaving 6 bases between. This CDR3 spans 11 amino acids. This CDR3 is CASTQTYEQYF. The CDR3, as DNA: TGTGCCAGCACCCAGACCTACGAGCAGTACTTC.

V gene TRBV4-3 combines with J gene TRBJ1-6, with D uncertain. V lost 3 bases and J lost 6, with 12 bases in between. The CDR3 length is 15 residues. Germline CDR1 is LGHNA and CDR2 is YSLEER. CDR3 protein: CASSHLGVANSPLHF. CDR3 in DNA: TGCGCCAGCAGCCATCTAGGAGTAGCTAATTCACCCCTCCACTTT.

The chain is built from TRBV11-2 and TRBJ2-1; 7 nucleotides align to TRBD1. The germline CDR1 and CDR2 sequences are SGHAT and FQNNGV. The length of the CDR3 is 17 residues. V trimming: 0 bases; J trimming: 10 bases; junction bases outside the gene matches: 15. This chain's CDR3 is CASSLDLGLGQDREQFF. CDR3 sequence (DNA): TGTGCCAGCAGCTTAGATCTTGGCCTTGGGCAGGACAGGGAGCAGTTCTTC.

The CDR3 loop reads CASSYSYTTQDGYTF. CDR3 DNA: TGTGCCAGCAGTTACTCGTATACAACACAGGATGGCTACACCTTC. V usage is TRBV6-5 and J usage is TRBJ1-2; a possible D gene is TRBD1 (5 bases). With 0 bases removed from V and 6 bases from J, the gap between germline ends came to 14 bases. The CDR3 sequence is 15 residues long. CDR1 is MNHEY, CDR2 SVGAGI, per germline.

Written as DNA, the CDR3 is TGCGCCAGCAGCTTGGGGAGTGAGACCGGGGAGCTGTTTTTT. Its protein product is CASSLGSETGELFF. J is TRBJ2-2 and V is TRBV5-1; D ambiguous. The CDR3 is 14 amino acids. Germline V gene sequence: CDR1 SGHRS, CDR2 YFSETQ. Trimming left V 0 bases short and J 5 bases short, with 8 bases between.

CDR3 residues: CATRMGGANTGELFF. Written as DNA, the CDR3 is TGTGCCACCAGAATGGGCGGGGCGAACACCGGGGAGCTGTTTTTT. This chain uses TRBV15 with TRBJ2-2; a possible D gene is TRBD2 (6 bases). V lost 6 bases and J lost 0, with 11 bases in between. CDR3 length equals 15 residues. The germline gives CDR1 LNHNV, CDR2 YYDKDF (reference sequence).

The V gene is TRBV18, the J gene TRBJ1-3, with D tentatively TRBD1 (5 bases). The CDR3 length is 12 residues. Between the trimmed V and J ends, which lost 2 bases and 8 bases, there was a span of 7 bases. Germline V gene lookup returns CDR1 KGHSH and CDR2 LQKENI. The CDR3 sequence: CASSPAGDTIYF. Here the CDR3 DNA reads TGTGCCAGCTCACCAGCGGGGGACACCATATATTTT.